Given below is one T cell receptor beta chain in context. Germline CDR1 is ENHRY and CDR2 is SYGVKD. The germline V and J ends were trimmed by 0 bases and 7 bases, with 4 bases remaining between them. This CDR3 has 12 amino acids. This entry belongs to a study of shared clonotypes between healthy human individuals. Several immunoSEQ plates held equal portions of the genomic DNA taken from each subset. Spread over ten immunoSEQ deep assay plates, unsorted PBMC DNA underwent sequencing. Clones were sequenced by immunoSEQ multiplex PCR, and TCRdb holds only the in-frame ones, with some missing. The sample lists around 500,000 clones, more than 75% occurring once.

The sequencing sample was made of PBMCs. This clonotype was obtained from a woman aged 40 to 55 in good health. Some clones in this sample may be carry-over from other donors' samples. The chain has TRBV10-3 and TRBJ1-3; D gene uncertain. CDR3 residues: CAISESENTIYF. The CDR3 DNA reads TGTGCCATCAGTGAGTCAGAGAACACCATATATTTT.